Below, 9 T cell receptor beta chains from the same sample are listed, as sequenced in a study of blood T cells in healthy people across ages. A second PCR, run for roughly 7 to 11 cycles, used a sample-barcoded 5' primer plus a J-beta primer mix. Via MiXCR, TCRdb re-called the 5' RACE reads, giving one row per CDR3 protein. Of roughly 900,000 distinct CDR3 sequences detected, roughly 43% appear once; the ten largest clones hold 10% to 15%. Sequencing used blood. All receptors come from a man under 40 in good health.

There are a few counts of this clonotype. This chain joins TRBV6-2 or TRBV6-3 and TRBJ2-1, with 10 bases aligning to TRBD2. There are 16 residues in the CDR3. V was clipped by 2 bases and J by 5 bases; unmatched bases: 6. The germline V gene has CDR1 MNHEY and CDR2 SVGEGT. The CDR3 DNA follows: TGTGCCAGCAGTTACAGCGGGGGGGCCAGGGACAATGAGCAGTTCTTC. This encodes CASSYSGGARDNEQFF.

The J gene is TRBJ1-1, the V gene TRBV7-8; no firm D call. Germline values: CDR1 SGHVS, CDR2 FQNEAQ. Trimming took 5 bases from V and 4 from J, leaving 23 bases between them. This CDR3 spans 17 amino acids. Written as DNA, the CDR3 is TGTGCCAGCAGCCCCTCCGCAGGACGGCCTTTGGGCACTGAAGCTTTCTTT. Its protein product is CASSPSAGRPLGTEAFF.

The V call is TRBV2, the J call TRBJ2-3, with TRBD2 matching over 14 bases. V lost 11 bases, J lost 4 bases, and 5 bases stayed unmatched. The CDR3 extends over 14 amino acids. Germline V gene data show CDR1 as SNHLY and CDR2 as FYNNEI. The CDR3 nucleotides read TGTGCCGGAGGGACTAGCGGGGGTGCAGATACGCAGTATTTT. It yields the protein CAGGTSGGADTQYF. The variable domain in full, with the rest retrieved from reference TRBV2 and TRBJ2-3, is EPEVTQTPSHQVTQMGQEVILRCVPISNHLYFYWYRQILGQKVEFLVSFYNNEISEKSEIFDDQFSVERPDGSNFTLKIRSTKLEDSAMYFCAGGTSGGADTQYFGPGTRLTVL.

This clonotype was observed a few times. V is TRBV11-1 and J is TRBJ2-1, with D perhaps matching TRBD2 (7 bases). V dropped 8 bases and J dropped 2 bases, with 13 bases sitting between them. Germline lookup yields CDR1 SGHAT and CDR2 FQDESV (reference sequence). The length of the CDR3 is 14 residues. CDR3 sequence reads: CASGGGGTYNEQFF. The CDR3 DNA follows: TGTGCCAGCGGGGGAGGGGGGACCTACAATGAGCAGTTCTTC. The whole variable domain, filled in from reference TRBV11-1 and TRBJ2-1, reads EAEVAQSPRYKITEKSQAVAFWCDPISGHATLYWYRQILGQGPELLVQFQDESVVDDSQLPKDRFSAERLKGVDSTLKIQPAELGDSAMYLCASGGGGTYNEQFFGPGTRLTVL.

V is TRBV20-1 and J is TRBJ2-1; weak D call: TRBD1 (5 bases). The CDR3 length is 13 residues. Trimming removed 4 bases at V and 12 bases at J, with 19 bases between. Germline V gene lookup returns CDR1 DFQATT and CDR2 SNEGSKA (reference sequence). The CDR3 nucleotides are TGCAGTGCTAAGGCAGGGTTCACAGATACGCAGTTCTTC. Residues: CSAKAGFTDTQFF.

This clonotype came up a few times. The genes are TRBV7-2 and TRBJ2-3, with D perhaps matching TRBD2 (6 bases). The CDR3 contains 14 residues. Germline V gene lookup returns CDR1 SGHTA and CDR2 FQGNSA. Trimming left V 5 bases short and J 4 bases short, with 13 bases between. CDR3 in DNA: TGTGCCAGCAGCGCTCACGGGGAGGCAGATACGCAGTATTTT. It encodes CASSAHGEADTQYF.

The chain joins TRBV27 to TRBJ1-2; D remains ambiguous. This CDR3 has 13 amino acids. Germline V lookup: CDR1 MNHEY, CDR2 SMNVEV (reference sequence). V dropped 2 bases and J dropped 4 bases, with 8 bases sitting between them. In nucleotides, the CDR3 is TGTGCCAGCAGTTTAAATCCCACCTATGGCTACACCTTC. It encodes CASSLNPTYGYTF.

The chain joins TRBV7-8 to TRBJ2-1; 8 positions agree with TRBD1. The CDR3 has 15 amino acids. Germline CDR1 and CDR2: SGHVS and FQNEAQ. Trimming removed 1 base from V and 7 bases from J; junction bases left unmatched: 6. The DNA for the CDR3 is TGTGCCAGCAGCTTAGGACAGGGGTACCTTAATGAGCAGTTCTTC. Residues: CASSLGQGYLNEQFF.

The V gene is TRBV20-1, the J gene TRBJ1-2; weak D call: TRBD1 (6 bases). Between the trimmed V and J ends, which lost 2 bases and 2 bases, there was a span of 12 bases. Germline CDR1 DFQATT, CDR2 SNEGSKA (reference sequence). The CDR3 extends over 14 amino acids. The DNA for the CDR3 is TGCAGTGCTAGATACAGGGTGGGGAACTATGGCTACACCTTC. Protein product: CSARYRVGNYGYTF.